The 21 T cell receptor beta chains reported below all come from one sample, sequenced in a study of blood T cell repertoires in COVID-19. The assay was immunoSEQ multiplex PCR, and TCRdb's table has in-frame clones only and misses some. The table lists approximately 94,000 clones, 88% of them singletons. Sequenced material: peripheral blood. These receptor sequences come from a woman older than 75 with active COVID-19.

The chain recombines TRBV3-1 (or the pseudogene TRBV3-2) with TRBJ2-1, with a possible D match to TRBD1 (5 bases). V lost 2 bases and J lost 9, with 14 bases in between. Germline CDR1 is LGHDT and CDR2 is YNNKEL (reference sequence). The CDR3 is made up of 14 amino acids. The CDR3 DNA is TGTGCCAGCAGCCAAAGGGGCGAGTATGGTGAGCAGTTCTTC. This sequence encodes CASSQRGEYGEQFF.

This chain joins TRBV28 and TRBJ1-3; TRBD1 matches at 8 bases. This CDR3 has 17 residues. The germline gives CDR1 MDHEN, CDR2 SYDVKM. V dropped 1 base and J dropped 6; count of bases not matched to a gene: 11. Written as DNA, the CDR3 is TGTGCCAGCAGTTTATTCGACCTCGGGACAGGTGTAAACACCATATATTTT. It is translated as CASSLFDLGTGVNTIYF. Together with reference TRBV28 and TRBJ1-3, the CDR3 gives the full variable domain: DVKVTQSSRYLVKRTGEKVFLECVQDMDHENMFWYRQDPGLGLRLIYFSYDVKMKEKGDIPEGYSVSREKKERFSLILESASTNQTSMYLCASSLFDLGTGVNTIYFGEGSWLTVV.

In its sample, this clone was seen once. The chain couples TRBV30 to TRBJ2-3; D remains ambiguous. This CDR3 contains 11 residues. Germline V gives CDR1 GTSNPN, CDR2 SVGIG (reference sequence). V gave up 1 base and J gave up 10 bases, with 9 bases separating them. Written as DNA, the CDR3 is TGTGCCTGGAGTGGTGGTAGTTCGCAGTATTTT. Translating it yields CAWSGGSSQYF.

This rearrangement joins TRBV7-6 to TRBJ2-1; 10 positions match TRBD2. CDR1 and CDR2 (germline): SGHVS, FNYEAQ. With V trimmed by 2 bases and J by 5 bases, 6 bases remained unmatched. The CDR3 is 16 residues long. CDR3 in DNA: TGTGCCAGCAGCTTACGGCAAGCGGGAGGGCACAATGAGCAGTTCTTC. Translating gives CASSLRQAGGHNEQFF.

The chain is built from TRBV6-6 and TRBJ2-7; 9 nucleotides align to TRBD1. The junction had 11 bases not matched to a gene; V was cut back by 5 bases and J by 3 bases. The germline V gene has CDR1 MNHNY and CDR2 SVGAGI (reference sequence). The CDR3 is made up of 16 amino acids. CDR3 coding DNA: TGTGCCAGCAGTCACCCCAGGACAGGGGAATTCTACGAGCAGTACTTC. Protein: CASSHPRTGEFYEQYF.

The rearrangement uses TRBV4-2 and TRBJ2-1, with D tentatively TRBD2 (5 bases). V dropped 4 bases and J dropped 2 bases, with 15 bases sitting between them. Germline CDR1 and CDR2: LGHNA and YNFKEQ. The CDR3 length is 16 residues. The CDR3 region is CASSRDPGIPYNEQFF. The CDR3 DNA is TGTGCCAGCAGCCGAGATCCGGGGATACCCTACAATGAGCAGTTCTTC.

The chain carries TRBV9 and TRBJ1-2; TRBD1 is a possible D gene (5 bases). The CDR3 sequence is 13 residues long. Germline V CDR1 and CDR2: SGDLS, YYNGEE. V gave up 1 base and J gave up 7 bases, with 11 bases separating them. The CDR3: CASSVLGGGGYTF. The CDR3 DNA follows: TGTGCCAGCAGCGTATTGGGGGGTGGTGGCTACACCTTC. Complete variable domain (other parts from reference TRBV9 and TRBJ1-2): DSGVTQTPKHLITATGQRVTLRCSPRSGDLSVYWYQQSLDQGLQFLIQYYNGEERAKGNILERFSAQQFPDLHSELNLSSLELGDSALYFCASSVLGGGGYTFGSGTRLTVV.

This chain links TRBV4-2 with TRBJ2-7, with 9 nucleotides matching TRBD2. Per the germline V gene, CDR1 is LGHNA and CDR2 is YNFKEQ. Trimming removed 3 bases from V and 3 bases from J; junction bases left unmatched: 18. This CDR3 contains 19 residues. The CDR3 nucleotides read TGTGCCAGCAGCCATTTCCAGACTAGCGGAGATAATGTCCGCTACGAGCAGTACTTC. Translating gives CASSHFQTSGDNVRYEQYF.

The rearrangement uses TRBV21-1 and TRBJ2-5; TRBD2 is taken as the D call from the table, unchecked against the DNA. TRBV21-1 is a documented pseudogene. The CDR3 extends over 19 amino acids. The CDR3 region is CASSKVWGETGKREETQYF. CDR3 sequence (DNA): TGTGCCAGCAGCAAAGTTTGGGGAGAGACGGGAAAAAGAGAGGAGACCCAGTACTTC.

The chain has TRBV19 and TRBJ2-1; D possibly corresponds to TRBD1 (6 bases). Germline V gene lookup returns CDR1 LNHDA and CDR2 SQIVND (reference sequence). This CDR3 is built from 16 residues. Between the trimmed V and J ends, which lost 6 bases and 5 bases, there was a span of 20 bases. The CDR3: CASRWASGTTNNEQFF. The CDR3, as DNA: TGTGCCAGTAGATGGGCTTCTGGGACAACTAACAATGAGCAGTTCTTC. The whole variable domain, remainder taken from reference TRBV19 and TRBJ2-1, is DGGITQSPKYLFRKEGQNVTLSCEQNLNHDAMYWYRQDPGQGLRLIYYSQIVNDFQKGDIAEGYSVSREKKESFPLTVTSAQKNPTAFYLCASRWASGTTNNEQFFGPGTRLTVL.

This sequence joins TRBV19 and TRBJ2-1, with a possible D match to TRBD1 (6 bases). This CDR3 region has 14 residues. Trimming removed 3 bases from V and 2 bases from J, with 8 bases in between. The germline V gene encodes CDR1 LNHDA and CDR2 SQIVND (reference sequence). CDR3 region: CASSITGTYNEQFF. In DNA form, the CDR3 reads TGTGCCAGTAGTATTACAGGGACCTACAATGAGCAGTTCTTC.

The chain joins TRBV27 to TRBJ1-4; unclear D gene. CDR3 length: 13 residues. Germline loops: CDR1 MNHEY, CDR2 SMNVEV (reference sequence). V was shortened by 5 bases and J by 5 bases, with 9 bases between the two germline ends. DNA of the CDR3: TGTGCCAGCAGTCCTAGGAAGAATGAAAAACTGTTTTTT. Its translation: CASSPRKNEKLFF. The variable domain in full, with the rest retrieved from reference TRBV27 and TRBJ1-4, is EAQVTQNPRYLITVTGKKLTVTCSQNMNHEYMSWYRQDPGLGLRQIYYSMNVEVTDKGDVPEGYKVSRKEKRNFPLILESPSPNQTSLYFCASSPRKNEKLFFGSGTQLSVL.

V usage is TRBV25-1 and J usage is TRBJ2-1; TRBD2 agrees at 14 bases. Germline assignment: CDR1 MGHDK and CDR2 SYGVNS. Trimming removed 8 bases from V and 7 bases from J; junction bases left unmatched: 10. The CDR3 is made up of 16 amino acids. The chain's CDR3 is CASARGTSGRRNEQFF. CDR3 bases: TGTGCCAGCGCCCGAGGGACTAGCGGGAGAAGGAATGAGCAGTTCTTC.

The chain recombines TRBV7-3 with TRBJ2-7; 10 nucleotides line up with TRBD2. Germline assignment: CDR1 SGHTA and CDR2 FQGTGA. CDR3 length: 16 amino acids. The V gene end was trimmed by 5 bases and the J gene end by 4 bases; junction bases not matched to a gene: 11. The DNA for the CDR3 is TGTGCCAGCAGCCAATGGGCTAGCGGGAGTCCTTACGAGCAGTACTTC. It specifies CASSQWASGSPYEQYF. Drawing the rest from reference TRBV7-3 and TRBJ2-7, the complete variable domain is GAGVSQTPSNKVTEKGKYVELRCDPISGHTALYWYRQSLGQGPEFLIYFQGTGAADDSGLPNDRFFAVRPEGSVSTLKIQRTERGDSAVYLCASSQWASGSPYEQYFGPGTRLTVT.

In nucleotides, the CDR3 is TGTGCCAGCAGTGCACTAGGGGGCGATGACTATGGCTACACCTTC. Translated: CASSALGGDDYGYTF. The genes are TRBV2 and TRBJ1-2, with TRBD1 identical over 7 bases. The junction had 8 bases not matched to a gene; V was cut back by 4 bases and J by 3 bases. Germline CDR1 and CDR2: SNHLY and FYNNEI. The CDR3 length is 15 residues.

The gene calls are TRBV30 and TRBJ1-3, with a weak D call TRBD1 (5 bases). CDR1 is GTSNPN and CDR2 is SVGIG in the germline V gene (reference sequence). The CDR3 sequence is 15 residues long. With 1 base removed from V and 4 bases from J, the gap between germline ends came to 14 bases. The CDR3 sequence is CAWSARRTIGNTIYF. CDR3 bases: TGTGCCTGGAGTGCCAGAAGGACAATCGGAAACACCATATATTTT.

The gene calls are TRBV28 and TRBJ2-5; D uncertain. The CDR3 is 16 amino acids. Germline CDR1 MDHEN, CDR2 SYDVKM. Trimming removed 7 bases at V and 3 bases at J, with 21 bases between. The CDR3 spells CASISASWSLEETQYF. The CDR3 DNA follows: TGTGCCAGCATTTCAGCTAGTTGGTCCCTTGAAGAGACCCAGTACTTC.

The chain carries TRBV7-2 and TRBJ2-3, with 8 bases lining up with TRBD2. The germline gives CDR1 SGHTA, CDR2 FQGNSA. The CDR3 is 15 residues long. With V trimmed by 3 bases and J by 0 bases, 2 bases remained unmatched. The CDR3 DNA follows: TGTGCCAGCAGCTTTTCTAGCGGGAGCACAGATACGCAGTATTTT. This translates into CASSFSSGSTDTQYF.

V is TRBV10-3 and J is TRBJ1-2, with 8 bases fitting TRBD1. From germline, CDR1 is ENHRY and CDR2 SYGVKD. The CDR3 is 13 residues long. Germline trimming cut 3 bases from V and 8 bases from J; bases unmatched to any gene: 5. Here the CDR3 reads CAISDRDRFGYTF. As DNA, the CDR3 is TGTGCCATCAGTGATCGGGACAGGTTCGGCTACACCTTC.

The chain has TRBV7-9 and TRBJ1-2, with D uncertain. The CDR3 is 14 residues long. The germline V and J ends were trimmed by 1 base and 6 bases, with 12 bases remaining between them. Germline values: CDR1 SEHNR, CDR2 FQNEAQ (reference sequence). For the CDR3, the DNA is TGTGCCAGCAGCTTAGGGTCAGCTAGCGATGGCTACACCTTC. This gives the protein CASSLGSASDGYTF.

V is TRBV11-2 and J is TRBJ2-2; TRBD2 aligns across 9 bases. This CDR3 has 15 residues. V shed 0 bases and J 5 bases; nucleotides not matched to a gene: 1. The germline gives CDR1 SGHAT, CDR2 FQNNGV. The CDR3 is CASSLDLAGTGELFF. As DNA, the CDR3 is TGTGCCAGCAGCTTAGATCTAGCGGGGACCGGGGAGCTGTTTTTT.